This T cell receptor beta chain stems from a study of blood T cell repertoires in COVID-19. Study-level information: PBMCs, B-cell-depleted T cells, or T cells were the source of the cDNA or gDNA that made up the material.

The ends lost 5 bases at V and 2 bases at J; junction bases unmatched: 3. The germline CDR1 and CDR2 sequences are SGHTA and FQGNSA. This CDR3 is 13 amino acids long. Only in-frame clones appear in the TCRdb table, and some are missing; sequencing was by immunoSEQ multiplex PCR. Among approximately 280,000 clones listed, 88% were seen once. The sequence derives from a man between 18 and 35 years old with active or convalescent COVID-19. The rearrangement joins TRBV7-2 to TRBJ2-7; TRBD2 aligns across 7 bases. Specimen: peripheral blood. The CDR3 nucleotides are TGTGCCAGCAGCATCGGACTAGCCTACGAGCAGTACTTC. It is translated as CASSIGLAYEQYF.